Below, 20 T cell receptor beta chains from the same sample are listed, as sequenced in a study of blood T cell repertoires in COVID-19 (dated by TCRdb to between 2020 and 2021). The library was produced with the immunoSEQ multiplex PCR assay. Not all clones reach the TCRdb copy of this immuneACCESS table, which keeps in-frame sequences only. Checked studies attribute under half of the gap to unresolved V genes and leave the rest unexplained. Present in this sample are about 190,000 clones, less than 90% of which were seen just once. The ten largest clonotypes hold roughly 20% of the sample. The sample taken for sequencing was peripheral blood. Receptors originate from a human donor in a cohort sampled during active COVID-19.

The chain has TRBV5-1 and TRBJ2-7; 10 bases are shared with TRBD2. V was clipped by 0 bases and J by 4 bases; unmatched bases: 22. CDR3 length: 21 amino acids. Looked up from germline, CDR1 is SGHRS and CDR2 is YFSETQ. CDR3 DNA sequence: TGCGCCAGCAGCTTGGGGACTGACAGTGGTATTCTTAAGCGGGAGGGATACGAGCAGTACTTC. It codes for CASSLGTDSGILKREGYEQYF.

This clone was seen just once. The DNA of the CDR3 is TGTGCCACAAAAATCTCGCAGGGTGGTAAGACCCAGTACTTC. Amino acids: CATKISQGGKTQYF. The chain has TRBV28 and TRBJ2-5; tentatively, D is TRBD1 (5 bases). The CDR3 runs to 14 residues. V was trimmed by 10 bases and J by 6 bases, leaving 21 bases between them. Germline assignment: CDR1 MDHEN and CDR2 SYDVKM.

The chain joins TRBV2 to TRBJ2-7; 10 bases agree with TRBD1. After removal of 3 bases from V and 5 bases from J, the junction contained 7 bases not matched to a gene. The CDR3 totals 15 residues. Germline V gives CDR1 SNHLY, CDR2 FYNNEI. CDR3 in amino acids: CASSETGGYMDEQYV. For the CDR3, the DNA is TGTGCCAGCAGTGAGACAGGGGGCTATATGGACGAGCAGTACGTC.

The V call is TRBV5-1, the J call TRBJ2-3; 7 nucleotides match TRBD1. The V gene end was trimmed by 4 bases and the J gene end by 7 bases; junction bases not matched to a gene: 12. The CDR3 totals 15 residues. Germline-derived CDR1 and CDR2 are SGHRS and YFSETQ. In DNA, the CDR3 is TGCGCCAGCAGCCCCACACAGGGGACCCCTAATACGCAGTATTTT. Amino acid sequence: CASSPTQGTPNTQYF.

The chain has TRBV5-5 and TRBJ1-2, with a weak D call TRBD1 (6 bases). V was clipped by 1 base and J by 2 bases, with 12 bases between them. CDR3 length: 15 amino acids. Germline-derived CDR1 and CDR2 are SGHKS and YYEKEE (reference sequence). The CDR3 DNA reads TGTGCCAGCAGCTTGTGGTTCACAGGGAACTATGGCTACACCTTC. Translation gives CASSLWFTGNYGYTF.

The rearrangement links TRBV28 to TRBJ1-5, with TRBD1 matching 8 bases. The CDR3 contains 15 residues. The V gene end was trimmed by 6 bases and the J gene end by 5 bases; junction bases not matched to a gene: 9. Germline lookup yields CDR1 MDHEN and CDR2 SYDVKM. The CDR3 region is CASRSTGALHQPQHF. The CDR3 DNA is TGTGCCAGCAGATCGACAGGGGCCCTCCATCAGCCCCAGCATTTT. The full variable domain, in which reference TRBV28 and TRBJ1-5 provide the parts outside the CDR3, is DVKVTQSSRYLVKRTGEKVFLECVQDMDHENMFWYRQDPGLGLRLIYFSYDVKMKEKGDIPEGYSVSREKKERFSLILESASTNQTSMYLCASRSTGALHQPQHFGDGTRLSIL.

To note about this clone: The same CDR3 arises from other DNA sequences in this sample as well. The chain joins TRBV3-1 (or the pseudogene TRBV3-2) to TRBJ2-7; TRBD1 is a possible D gene (7 bases). The V end lost 4 bases, the J end lost 1 base, and 14 bases lay between the germline ends. The CDR3 covers 15 residues. CDR1 is LGHDT and CDR2 is YNNKEL in the germline V gene (reference sequence). The chain's CDR3 is CASSPGQGGSYEQYF. The CDR3 DNA reads as TGTGCCAGCAGCCCCGGGCAGGGGGGATCCTACGAGCAGTACTTC.

The chain has TRBV7-8 and TRBJ1-1, with D tentatively TRBD1 (6 bases). The CDR3 runs to 16 residues. The germline CDR1 and CDR2 sequences are SGHVS and FQNEAQ. V dropped 1 base and J dropped 2 bases, with 14 bases sitting between them. CDR3 sequence reads: CASSLEAGQHNTEAFF. The CDR3 DNA reads TGTGCCAGCAGCTTAGAGGCTGGACAGCATAACACTGAAGCTTTCTTT.

This chain links TRBV4-2 with TRBJ2-2; possibly TRBD1 for D (5 bases). Per germline, CDR1 LGHNA and CDR2 YNFKEQ. This CDR3 is 15 amino acids long. The ends were cut back, 1 base at V and 3 bases at J, with 9 bases in the middle. The CDR3 DNA is TGTGCCAGCAGCCAAGTGGACACTGACACCGGGGAGCTGTTTTTT. Encoded protein: CASSQVDTDTGELFF.

This chain joins TRBV10-3 and TRBJ2-5; 7 bases are a match to TRBD2. Germline V lookup: CDR1 ENHRY, CDR2 SYGVKD. This CDR3 contains 16 residues. V gave up 4 bases and J gave up 3 bases; unmatched junction bases: 11. The CDR3 sequence is CAISGGGSREKETQYF. The CDR3 DNA is TGTGCCATCAGTGGGGGGGGGTCTCGGGAAAAAGAGACCCAGTACTTC.

This sequence joins TRBV3-1 (or the pseudogene TRBV3-2) and TRBJ2-3, with 12 bases that match TRBD2. Per the germline V gene, CDR1 is LGHDT and CDR2 is YNNKEL (reference sequence). Trimming took 4 bases from V and 5 from J; bases not matched to a gene: 7. The CDR3 contains 16 residues. The CDR3 nucleotides read TGTGCCAGCAGCCTAGACCTAGCGGGAGGGGGAGATACGCAGTATTTT. Translation gives CASSLDLAGGGDTQYF.

The V and J genes are TRBV5-1 and TRBJ2-2; 11 bases are shared with TRBD2. The V and J ends lost 7 bases and 4 bases, in that order; junction bases with no gene match: 3. Germline CDR1 SGHRS, CDR2 YFSETQ. The length of the CDR3 is 14 residues. This CDR3 reads CASRGTSGTGELFF. The CDR3 DNA sequence: TGCGCCAGCCGCGGGACTAGCGGCACCGGGGAGCTGTTTTTT.

This sequence joins TRBV29-1 and TRBJ2-5; 12 bases fit TRBD1. The ends lost 6 bases at V and 4 bases at J; junction bases unmatched: 12. Germline CDR1 is SQVTM and CDR2 is ANQGSEA. CDR3 length equals 16 residues. The DNA for the CDR3 is TGCAGCGTCCCCACACCGGGACAGGGGGCTCTAGAGACCCAGTACTTC. It translates to CSVPTPGQGALETQYF.

The rearrangement links TRBV7-2 to TRBJ2-1; 8 bases fit TRBD1. The germline V gene encodes CDR1 SGHTA and CDR2 FQGNSA. Trimming at V came to 5 bases and at J to 7 bases, leaving 7 bases not matched to a gene. The CDR3 length is 14 residues. The CDR3, as DNA: TGTGCCAGCAGCAGATGGACAGGGAGGAATGAGCAGTTCTTC. Amino acids: CASSRWTGRNEQFF.

This clone has only one observation. The genes are TRBV6-4 and TRBJ2-6; D gene uncertain. Trimming stripped 3 bases from V and 0 bases from J, with 9 bases between. Per germline, CDR1 MRHNA and CDR2 SNTAGT. CDR3 length equals 16 residues. This CDR3 is CASSDVARSGANVLTF. The CDR3 DNA sequence: TGTGCCAGCAGTGATGTAGCCCGCTCTGGGGCCAACGTCCTGACTTTC.

This sequence joins TRBV27 and TRBJ1-6, with no clear D. This CDR3 comprises 15 residues. The V gene's germline CDR1 is MNHEY and CDR2 SMNVEV (reference sequence). V was clipped by 3 bases and J by 7 bases, with 13 bases between them. This CDR3 reads CASSFAGSWNSPLHF. The CDR3 DNA sequence: TGTGCCAGCAGTTTTGCAGGCAGCTGGAATTCACCCCTCCACTTT.

This clone was seen once. The junction shows a germline mismatch at one end, possibly a read error. The V call is TRBV3-1 (or the pseudogene TRBV3-2), the J call TRBJ2-1; 10 nucleotides line up with TRBD2. Germline lookup yields CDR1 LGHDT and CDR2 YNNKEL (reference sequence). This CDR3 is 17 amino acids long. The chain's CDR3 is CASSQDLASGSYSEQFF. The CDR3 nucleotides read TGTGCCAGCAGCCAAGATCTGGCTAGCGGGAGTTACAGTGAGCAGTTCTTC.

The chain combines TRBV30 with TRBJ2-7; 9 bases agree with TRBD1. This CDR3 spans 14 amino acids. J gave up 4 bases and V 3 bases, and 7 bases lay outside the gene matches. The V gene's germline CDR1 is GTSNPN and CDR2 SVGIG (reference sequence). CDR3 coding DNA: TGTGCCTGGAGCCCCGGACAGGGGATTTACGAGCAGTACGTC. This sequence encodes CAWSPGQGIYEQYV.

The CDR3 spells CASSRDRAGGNQPQHF. For the CDR3, the DNA is TGTGCCAGCTCACGAGACAGGGCAGGTGGCAATCAGCCCCAGCATTTT. The chain uses TRBV18 and TRBJ1-5, with 7 bases aligning to TRBD1. Trimming at V came to 4 bases and at J to 2 bases, leaving 8 bases not matched to a gene. CDR1 is KGHSH, CDR2 LQKENI, per germline. CDR3 length: 16 residues.

This clone has only a few counts. This chain connects TRBV27 to TRBJ1-3, with 12 bases matching TRBD1. The CDR3 contains 16 residues. After removal of 6 bases from V and 8 bases from J, the junction contained 11 bases not matched to a gene. In germline, CDR1 is MNHEY, CDR2 SMNVEV (reference sequence). For the CDR3, the DNA is TGTGCCAGCAGACAATCGTGGGGACAGGGGGCAGACACCATATATTTT. It specifies CASRQSWGQGADTIYF.